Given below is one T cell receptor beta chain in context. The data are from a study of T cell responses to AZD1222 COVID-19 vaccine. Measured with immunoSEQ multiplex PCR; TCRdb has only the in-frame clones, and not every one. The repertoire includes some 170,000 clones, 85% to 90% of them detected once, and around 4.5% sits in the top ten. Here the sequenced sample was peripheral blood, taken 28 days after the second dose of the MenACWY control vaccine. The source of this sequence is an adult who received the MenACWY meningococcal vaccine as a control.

The CDR3 coding sequence is TGTGCCAGCAGCTTAGCTGGGGGGTATGAAGCTTTCTTT. It encodes CASSLAGGYEAFF. V is TRBV7-9 and J is TRBJ1-1; possibly TRBD1 for D (5 bases). The V gene's germline CDR1 is SEHNR and CDR2 FQNEAQ (reference sequence). V dropped 0 bases and J dropped 7 bases, with 9 bases sitting between them. The length of the CDR3 is 13 residues.